The present T cell receptor beta chain was sequenced within a study of T cell changes during pregnancy in multiple sclerosis (dated by TCRdb to 2018 to 2020). In the study overall: The study examined how the T cell repertoire changed over the course of pregnancy in women with multiple sclerosis.

This clone was seen just once. Its antigen has not been determined. No clone much larger than this one lies a single base away; base qualities are absent. The library came from the immunoSEQ multiplex PCR assay. The source is immuneACCESS, and TCRdb retained only in-frame sequences with V and J called. Part of the clones is not carried over; for the studies checked, unresolved V genes explain less than half of this, and the remainder is unexplained. This sample gives around 99,000 clones in total; just under 95% of them show up just once. The ten largest clonotypes hold around 0.8% of the sample. The CDR3 has 16 amino acids, counting the end cysteine and phenylalanine. Just the 48-base CDR3 DNA is kept, in frame starting at base 1. Trimmed from V: 2 bases; trimmed from J: 0 bases; junction bases lacking a gene match: 6. Looking up the germline V gene yields CDR1 SGHVS and CDR2 FQNEAQ.

The sequence joins TRBV7-8 to TRBJ1-1, with 7 bases matching TRBD1. The sequencing here drew on peripheral blood, taken in the third trimester of pregnancy. This TCR was recovered from a female donor in good health, enrolled as a control in a pregnancy study. This receptor has the CDR3 CASSLSYGTVNTEAFF. The nucleotides read TGTGCCAGCAGCTTAAGTTACGGGACAGTGAACACTGAAGCTTTCTTT.